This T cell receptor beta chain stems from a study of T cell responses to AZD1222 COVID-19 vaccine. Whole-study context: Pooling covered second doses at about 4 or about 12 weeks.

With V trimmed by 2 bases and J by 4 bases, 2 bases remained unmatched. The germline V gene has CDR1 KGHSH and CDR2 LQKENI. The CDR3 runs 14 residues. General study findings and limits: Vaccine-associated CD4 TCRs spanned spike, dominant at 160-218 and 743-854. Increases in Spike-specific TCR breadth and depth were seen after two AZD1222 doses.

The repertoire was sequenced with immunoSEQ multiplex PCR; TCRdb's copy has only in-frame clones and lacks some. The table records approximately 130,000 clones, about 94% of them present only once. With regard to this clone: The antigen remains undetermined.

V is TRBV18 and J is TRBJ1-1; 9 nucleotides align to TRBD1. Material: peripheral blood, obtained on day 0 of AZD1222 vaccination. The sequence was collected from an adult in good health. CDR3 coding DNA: TGTGCCAGCTCACCATGGACAGGGGTCACTGAAGCTTTCTTT. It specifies CASSPWTGVTEAFF. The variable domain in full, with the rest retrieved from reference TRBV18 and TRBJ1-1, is NAGVMQNPRHLVRRRGQEARLRCSPMKGHSHVYWYRQLPEEGLKFMVYLQKENIIDESGMPKERFSAEFPKEGPSILRIQQVVRGDSAAYFCASSPWTGVTEAFFGQGTRLTVV.